This TCR beta chain was recovered during a study of cytomegalovirus exposure and HLA in healthy donors. Study-wide findings and caveats: In vitro work confirmed that a few CMV-associated chains recognize CMV antigens. Cytomegalovirus association was listed for 150 to 200 TCR beta chains.

About this clone itself: Its antigen is not identified.

Measured with immunoSEQ multiplex PCR; TCRdb has only the in-frame clones, and not every one. The table lists 90,000 to 150,000 clones, roughly 88% of them singletons. V shed 0 bases and J 5 bases; nucleotides not matched to a gene: 12. Per the germline V gene, CDR1 is MGHRA and CDR2 is YSYEKL. This CDR3 region has 19 residues. The TCR originated in a man aged 18 to 35 in good health and CMV-seronegative. The sequenced sample was PBMCs. This chain links TRBV4-1 with TRBJ2-5; 13 bases align to TRBD2. CDR3 coding DNA: TGCGCCAGCAGCCAAGATTGGGGGACTAGCGGGATTTATGGGGAGACCCAGTACTTC. Its translation is CASSQDWGTSGIYGETQYF.